The TCR beta chain under discussion was sequenced for a study of cytomegalovirus exposure and HLA in healthy donors. General study points: Reported results showed that the classifier diagnosed cytomegalovirus status with high specificity and sensitivity.

As regards this clone: What it binds is unknown.

This PCR relied on a set of 60 Vbeta primers and 13 Jbeta primers. Sequenced by immunoSEQ multiplex PCR; TCRdb stores in-frame clones only, minus some. This repertoire shows 200,000 to 250,000 clones, roughly 90% found once; its top ten account for roughly 0.99%. V trimming: 6 bases; J trimming: 8 bases; junction bases outside the gene matches: 5. The CDR3 sequence is 13 residues long. Germline CDR1 KGHSH, CDR2 LQKENI. The chain joins TRBV18 to TRBJ2-1, with TRBD1 matching over 9 bases. Sequencing input: PBMCs. The source of this sequence is a woman younger than 35 in good health and CMV-seronegative. Here the CDR3 reads CASSRDREDEQFF. CDR3 bases: TGTGCCAGCTCTAGGGACAGGGAGGATGAGCAGTTCTTC.